These T cell receptor beta chains were read from a single sample in a study of T cells after yellow fever vaccination. TCRdb ran MiXCR on the 5' RACE reads and lists one entry per CDR3 protein. The sample shows 120,000 or so distinct CDR3 sequences, more than 7.5% of them seen only once. The specimen was CD8+ T cells sorted from PBMCs, collected on the day of the yellow fever booster vaccination. These receptors were taken from a man aged 18 to 30 who received the YFV17D yellow fever vaccine. CDR3s include the opening cysteine and the closing phenylalanine or tryptophan. Each record gives: clone size, J gene, D gene, V gene, CDR3 DNA, CDR3 protein. D genes are given only for firm matches. Clone size appears in some rows only: once, few, many, or a class for an expanded clone.

>once|TRBJ2-7|TRBD1|TRBV11-2
TGTGCCAGCAGCTTAGGGTTGGGACAGTCTTCCTACGAGCAGTACTTC
CASSLGLGQSSYEQYF
>.|TRBJ2-5|.|TRBV11-2
TGTGCCAGCAGCGAACAGGAGACCCAGTACTTC
CASSEQETQYF
>few|TRBJ1-1|TRBD1|TRBV9
TGTGCCAGCAGCACATCAGGGGGGGGCAGTGAAGCTTTCTTT
CASSTSGGGSEAFF
>.|TRBJ2-7|.|TRBV6-4
TGTGCCAGCAGTGACCGTTTGCAAGAGTACTTC
CASSDRLQEYF
>few|TRBJ2-5|TRBD2|TRBV11-2
TGTGCCAGCAGCTATACCGGGACTAGAGGCGGCGAGACCCAGTACTTC
CASSYTGTRGGETQYF
>large|TRBJ2-2|TRBD2|TRBV15
TGTGCCACCAGCAGAGATACGGGGGGGCCCGGGGAGCTGTTTTTT
CATSRDTGGPGELFF
>few|TRBJ1-2|.|TRBV4-1
TGCGCCAGCAGCCAAGTAGGTGTCTACGGCTACACCTTC
CASSQVGVYGYTF
>.|TRBJ2-6|.|TRBV29-1
TGCAGCGTTGTCCCCGAAAAGTTAGGCTCTGGGGCCAACGTCCTGACTTTC
CSVVPEKLGSGANVLTF
>.|TRBJ2-4|.|TRBV19
TGTGCCAGTACCCAAAGGGGACTCCAGGACATTCAGTACTTC
CASTQRGLQDIQYF
>few|TRBJ2-1|.|TRBV7-9
TGTGCCAGCAGTTTAAACCCCGGTGAGCAGTTCTTC
CASSLNPGEQFF
>few|TRBJ2-5|TRBD1|TRBV5-1
TGCGCCAGCAGCTTGAGGACAGGGACCTCCGAGACCCAGTACTTC
CASSLRTGTSETQYF
>many|TRBJ2-6|.|TRBV6-6
TGTGCCAGCAGTTTCCTGAGCTCTGGGGCCAACGTCCTGACTTTC
CASSFLSSGANVLTF
>few|TRBJ1-3|.|TRBV7-6
TGTGCCAGCAGCTTAGATTCGGGATATGGAAACACCATATATTTT
CASSLDSGYGNTIYF
>.|TRBJ1-2|TRBD1|TRBV25-1
TGTGCCAGCAGTCCAGGGGGCGTTCGTGGCTACACCTTC
CASSPGGVRGYTF
>few|TRBJ1-5|.|TRBV4-1
TGCGCCAGCAGGGGGGGTCTCAATCAGCCCCAGCATTTT
CASRGGLNQPQHF
>.|TRBJ2-3|TRBD2|TRBV2
TGTGCCAGGGGCACTAGCGGGGGGGCCTCTACGCAGTATTTT
CARGTSGGASTQYF
>.|TRBJ2-7|.|TRBV29-1
TGCAGCGTTGAGGTGGGGGAACCATACGAGCAGTACTTC
CSVEVGEPYEQYF
>once|TRBJ2-1|.|TRBV4-3
TGCGCCAGCAGCCAATTACAGCCTGGGTATGAGCAGTTCTTC
CASSQLQPGYEQFF
>.|TRBJ2-1|TRBD2|TRBV7-6
TGTGCCAGCAGCTTGGCGGGGGGAACTTACAATGAGCAGTTCTTC
CASSLAGGTYNEQFF
>.|TRBJ1-4|TRBD1|TRBV5-6
TGTGCCAGCAGCGCGGGACAGGGGCCGCCGAATGAAAAACTGTTTTTT
CASSAGQGPPNEKLFF
>many|TRBJ2-7|.|TRBV20-1
TGCAGTGCTAAAGAGGGTGGGACGAGCTACGAGCAGTACTTC
CSAKEGGTSYEQYF
>.|TRBJ2-5|.|TRBV7-9
TGTGCCAGCAGCTTAGTGGACCATCAAGAGACCCAGTACTTC
CASSLVDHQETQYF
>once|TRBJ2-1|.|TRBV7-9
TGTGCCAGCAGGAAAGGACGACAGGGAGGCGTTGAGCAGTTCTTC
CASRKGRQGGVEQFF
>.|TRBJ2-3|TRBD2|TRBV4-3
TGCGCCAGCAGCCTTAACCCCGGGACTACTAACACAGATACGCAGTATTTT
CASSLNPGTTNTDTQYF
>.|TRBJ2-2|.|TRBV7-9
TGTGCGCTACCCCTCTGGAGGGCGTATTACACCGGGGAGCTGTTTTTT
CALPLWRAYYTGELFF
>few|TRBJ1-5|.|TRBV19
TGTGCCAGTATGTACGGCCCCAATCAGCCCCAGCATTTT
CASMYGPNQPQHF
>.|TRBJ2-1|.|TRBV6-5
TGTGCCAGCAGTTTGGGCCCACCGGACTACAATGAGCAGTTCTTC
CASSLGPPDYNEQFF
>many|TRBJ1-1|.|TRBV4-1
TGCGCCAGCAGCCAGGATTCACGGGGCACTGAAGCTTTCTTT
CASSQDSRGTEAFF
>many|TRBJ1-5|.|TRBV7-9
TGTGCCAGCAGCGCGGCCGGCGATCAGCCCCAGCATTTT
CASSAAGDQPQHF
>.|TRBJ1-2|.|TRBV4-3
TGCGCCAGCAGCCAAGACGGGACGGAGACATACTATGGCTACACCTTC
CASSQDGTETYYGYTF
>.|TRBJ1-1|.|TRBV25-1
TGTGCCAGCAGTGAATCGCCAGGTTGGAACACTGAAGCTTTCTTT
CASSESPGWNTEAFF
>.|TRBJ2-2|TRBD2|TRBV23-1
TGCGCCAGCAGTCAAGAGCGGGGGCGGACCGGGGAGCTGTTTTTT
CASSQERGRTGELFF
>many|TRBJ2-7|.|TRBV15
TGTGCCACCAGCAGAGATCGGGGCCCCGGGGGCGAGCAGTACTTC
CATSRDRGPGGEQYF
>.|TRBJ2-1|.|TRBV4-2
TGTGCCAGCAGCCAAGCTGGGGTCGACTCCTACAATGAGCAGTTCTTC
CASSQAGVDSYNEQFF
>.|TRBJ2-1|.|TRBV7-9
TGTGCCAGCAGCCACCCCTTTAAGGCATCCTACAATGAGCAGTTCTTC
CASSHPFKASYNEQFF
>.|TRBJ2-1|.|TRBV15
TGTGCCACCAGCAGTAGGGCTTACAATGAGCAGTTCTTC
CATSSRAYNEQFF
>.|TRBJ2-1|TRBD2|TRBV6-5
TGTGCCAGCAGTTACGGTTCTAGCGGGGGGGCTTCGGTTGAGCAGTTCTTC
CASSYGSSGGASVEQFF